Here is one TCR beta chain with its context. This sample was included in a study of T cells in localized non-small cell lung cancer. TCRdb's copy holds only in-frame clones and misses some; the assay was immunoSEQ multiplex PCR. The table lists 70,000 or so clones, roughly 83% of them singletons, with 1% to 1.5% in the top ten. This CDR3 region has 13 residues. The germline V and J ends were trimmed by 5 bases and 2 bases, with 9 bases remaining between them. Germline loops: CDR1 SGHAT, CDR2 FQNNGV. V usage is TRBV11-2 and J usage is TRBJ1-2; D uncertain. The sequence was obtained from a female donor aged 60 or older with stage I lung adenocarcinoma. The sample here was peripheral blood, taken before any cancer treatment. CDR3 nucleotides: TGTGCCAGCAGCCCCGGAGGGAACTATGGCTACACCTTC. This encodes CASSPGGNYGYTF.